This T cell receptor (beta chain) was sequenced for a study of cytomegalovirus exposure and HLA in healthy donors. A multiplex PCR was run with 60 Vbeta primers and 13 Jbeta primers. Using immunoSEQ multiplex PCR, the repertoire was profiled, and TCRdb retains in-frame clones only, with some absent. The sample gives about 84,000 clones, around 80% of which show up once; roughly 2.5% is in the top ten. Trimming removed 4 bases from V and 3 bases from J, with 10 bases in between. The CDR3 runs 13 residues. The specimen was PBMCs. V usage is TRBV23-1 and J usage is TRBJ2-7; D is perhaps TRBD2 (5 bases). TRBV23-1 is an ORF; its function is uncertain. The source of this sequence is a male donor in good health and CMV-seropositive. CDR3 region: CASSRQRSYEQYF. As DNA, the CDR3 is TGCGCCAGCAGTCGTCAGCGGAGCTACGAGCAGTACTTC.